A selection of T cell receptor beta chains follows, all from one sample in a study of cytomegalovirus exposure and HLA in healthy donors. Generated by immunoSEQ multiplex PCR, the TCRdb table keeps only in-frame clones and is missing some. The repertoire has over 120,000 clones, around 93% of them found once; the top ten carry 1.8%. The sample taken for sequencing was PBMCs. The source is a man younger than 30 in good health and CMV-seropositive. Each CDR3 is given with its conserved first and last residue. D genes are given only for firm matches. Clone sizes are given selectively: once, few, many, or a class where the clone is expanded.

size,V,J,D,CDR3,DNA
NA,TRBV7-2,TRBJ2-7,NA,CASSLSFYEQYF,TGTGCCAGCAGCTTATCGTTCTACGAGCAGTACTTC
once,TRBV2,TRBJ2-5,TRBD2,CASSERTSGSGETQYF,TGTGCCAGCAGTGAAAGGACTAGCGGGAGTGGAGAGACCCAGTACTTC
NA,TRBV9,TRBJ1-3,NA,CASSALTGGGNTIYF,TGTGCCAGCAGCGCGTTGACTGGCGGTGGAAACACCATATATTTT
NA,TRBV2,TRBJ1-4,NA,CASRAGATNEKLFF,TGTGCCAGCAGGGCAGGTGCAACTAATGAAAAACTGTTTTTT
NA,TRBV15,TRBJ2-5,TRBD1,CATSTRPEGDRGQETQYF,TGTGCCACCAGCACACGCCCCGAGGGGGACAGGGGCCAAGAGACCCAGTACTTC
NA,TRBV7-7,TRBJ1-5,NA,CASSFSPDQPQHF,TGTGCCAGCAGCTTCTCCCCCGATCAGCCCCAGCATTTT
NA,TRBV7-9,TRBJ1-1,NA,CASSLGATTEAFF,TGTGCCAGCAGCTTAGGGGCCACCACTGAAGCTTTCTTT
once,TRBV2,TRBJ1-1,NA,CASSAGRTAEDTEAFF,TGTGCCAGCAGTGCCGGAAGGACAGCAGAAGACACTGAAGCTTTCTTT
NA,TRBV27,TRBJ2-7,TRBD1,CASSDLGQGGSYEQYF,TGTGCCAGCAGTGACCTAGGACAGGGAGGTTCCTACGAGCAGTACTTC
NA,TRBV5-1,TRBJ2-5,NA,CASSLLIGVQETQYF,TGCGCCAGCAGCTTGCTTATAGGGGTCCAAGAGACCCAGTACTTC
NA,TRBV5-4,TRBJ1-1,TRBD1,CASSLLGQGNTEAFF,TGTGCCAGCAGCTTGTTGGGACAGGGGAACACTGAAGCTTTCTTT
NA,TRBV7-9,TRBJ1-5,TRBD1,CASSLESAGGFSNQPQHF,TGTGCCAGCAGCTTAGAATCGGCAGGGGGTTTTAGCAATCAGCCCCAGCATTTT
NA,TRBV7-2,TRBJ2-2,NA,CASSVQGQSTGELFF,TGTGCCAGCAGCGTCCAGGGCCAGAGCACCGGGGAGCTGTTTTTT
NA,TRBV27,TRBJ2-5,NA,CASSFLRGQQETQYF,TGTGCCAGCAGTTTTTTAAGGGGCCAGCAAGAGACCCAGTACTTC
once,TRBV6-6,TRBJ2-7,NA,CASRSIRQGYEQYF,TGTGCCAGCAGATCCATCCGGCAGGGCTACGAGCAGTACTTC
NA,TRBV5-1,TRBJ1-1,NA,CASKSSPNTEAFF,TGCGCCAGCAAGTCCAGTCCGAACACTGAAGCTTTCTTT
NA,TRBV7-9,TRBJ1-1,TRBD1,CASSSSSTGGTEAFF,TGTGCCAGCAGCTCATCATCGACAGGGGGCACTGAAGCTTTCTTT
NA,TRBV4-1,TRBJ2-7,TRBD1,CASSQDPQGADEQYF,TGCGCCAGCAGCCAAGATCCTCAGGGGGCCGACGAGCAGTACTTC
NA,TRBV9,TRBJ1-4,TRBD1,CASSVYRGPNEKLFF,TGTGCCAGCAGCGTCTACAGGGGACCTAATGAAAAACTGTTTTTT
NA,TRBV18,TRBJ2-7,NA,CASSRETQLFSYEQYF,TGTGCCAGCTCACGAGAAACACAGCTTTTCTCCTACGAGCAGTACTTC
NA,TRBV19,TRBJ2-3,NA,CATRQFSSTDTQYF,TGTGCCACGAGACAGTTCTCTAGCACAGATACGCAGTATTTT
NA,TRBV15,TRBJ1-2,NA,CATSPRDTYGYTF,TGTGCCACCAGCCCCCGGGACACCTATGGCTACACCTTC
NA,TRBV14,TRBJ2-7,NA,CASSLPGTQPYEQYF,TGTGCCAGCAGCCTCCCCGGGACACAACCCTACGAGCAGTACTTC
NA,TRBV10-3,TRBJ1-5,NA,CAISEFSGSNQPQHF,TGTGCCATCAGTGAGTTTTCGGGATCCAATCAGCCCCAGCATTTT
NA,TRBV5-8,TRBJ1-2,TRBD1,CASSHPGQGRIYTF,TGTGCCAGCAGTCACCCGGGACAGGGTCGAATATACACCTTC
few,TRBV6-1,TRBJ2-7,TRBD1,CASSEGQGAIYEQYF,TGTGCCAGCAGTGAAGGACAGGGGGCGATCTACGAGCAGTACTTC
NA,TRBV29-1,TRBJ1-3,TRBD1,CSALTGGGNTIYF,TGCAGCGCCCTAACAGGGGGTGGAAACACCATATATTTT
NA,TRBV6-1,TRBJ1-1,NA,CASSEGRTDEAFF,TGTGCCAGCAGTGAAGGGAGGACGGATGAAGCTTTCTTT
NA,TRBV12-5,TRBJ2-1,TRBD1,CASGLSPKTGEADEQFF,TGTGCTAGTGGTTTGTCTCCCAAGACAGGGGAGGCGGATGAGCAGTTCTTC